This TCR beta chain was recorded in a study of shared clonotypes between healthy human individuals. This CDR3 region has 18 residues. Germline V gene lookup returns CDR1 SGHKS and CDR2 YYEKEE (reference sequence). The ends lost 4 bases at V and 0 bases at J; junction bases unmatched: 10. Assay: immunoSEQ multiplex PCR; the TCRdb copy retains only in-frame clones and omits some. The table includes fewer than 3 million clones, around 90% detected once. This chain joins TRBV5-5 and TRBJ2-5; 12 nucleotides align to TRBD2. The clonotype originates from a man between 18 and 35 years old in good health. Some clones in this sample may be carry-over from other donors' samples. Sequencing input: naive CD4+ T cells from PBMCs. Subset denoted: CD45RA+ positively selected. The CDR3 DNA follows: TGTGCCAGCAGCCCGACCCGGACTAGCGGGGACTACCAAGAGACCCAGTACTTC. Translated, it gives CASSPTRTSGDYQETQYF.